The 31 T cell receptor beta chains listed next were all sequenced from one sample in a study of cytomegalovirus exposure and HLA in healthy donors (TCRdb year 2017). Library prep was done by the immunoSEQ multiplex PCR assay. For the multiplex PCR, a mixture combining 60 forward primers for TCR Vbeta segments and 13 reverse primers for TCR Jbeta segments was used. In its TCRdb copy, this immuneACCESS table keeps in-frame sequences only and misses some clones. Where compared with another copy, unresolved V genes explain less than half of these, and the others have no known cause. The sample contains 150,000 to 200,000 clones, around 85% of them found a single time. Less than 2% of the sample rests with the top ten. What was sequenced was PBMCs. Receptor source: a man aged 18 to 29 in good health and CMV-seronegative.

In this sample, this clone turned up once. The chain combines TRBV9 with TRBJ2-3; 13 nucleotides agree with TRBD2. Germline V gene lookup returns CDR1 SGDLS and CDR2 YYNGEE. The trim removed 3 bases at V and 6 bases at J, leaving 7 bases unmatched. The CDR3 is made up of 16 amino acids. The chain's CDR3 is CASSDEGLAGRDTQYF. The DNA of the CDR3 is TGTGCCAGCAGCGACGAGGGACTAGCGGGACGGGATACGCAGTATTTT.

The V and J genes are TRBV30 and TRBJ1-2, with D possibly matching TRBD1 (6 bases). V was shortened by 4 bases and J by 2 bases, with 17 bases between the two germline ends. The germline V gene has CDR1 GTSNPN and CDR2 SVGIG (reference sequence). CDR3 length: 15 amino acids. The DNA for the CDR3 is TGTGCCTGGACCTCTGGGGGGGCAGGGAACTATGGCTACACCTTC. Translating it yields CAWTSGGAGNYGYTF.

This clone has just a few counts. The CDR3 loop reads CASSPGLAGQETQYF. The CDR3 DNA reads as TGTGCCAGCAGCCCGGGACTAGCGGGACAAGAGACCCAGTACTTC. This rearrangement joins TRBV13 to TRBJ2-5; 13 positions agree with TRBD2. Germline lookup yields CDR1 PRHDT and CDR2 FYEKMQ (reference sequence). After removal of 5 bases from V and 2 bases from J, the junction contained 2 bases not matched to a gene. This CDR3 is built from 15 residues. The full variable domain, rest sourced from reference TRBV13 and TRBJ2-5, is AAGVIQSPRHLIKEKRETATLKCYPIPRHDTVYWYQQGPGQDPQFLISFYEKMQSDKGSIPDRFSAQQFSDYHSELNMSSLELGDSALYFCASSPGLAGQETQYFGPGTRLLVL.

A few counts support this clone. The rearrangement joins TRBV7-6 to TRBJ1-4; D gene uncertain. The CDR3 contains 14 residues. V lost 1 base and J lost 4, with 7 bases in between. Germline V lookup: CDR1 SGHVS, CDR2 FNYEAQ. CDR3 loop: CASSLGGFNEKLFF. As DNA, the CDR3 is TGTGCCAGCAGCTTAGGCGGTTTTAATGAAAAACTGTTTTTT. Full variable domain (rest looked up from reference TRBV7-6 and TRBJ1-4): GAGVSQSPRYKVTKRGQDVALRCDPISGHVSLYWYRQALGQGPEFLTYFNYEAQQDKSGLPNDRFSAERPEGSISTLTIQRTEQRDSAMYRCASSLGGFNEKLFFGSGTQLSVL.

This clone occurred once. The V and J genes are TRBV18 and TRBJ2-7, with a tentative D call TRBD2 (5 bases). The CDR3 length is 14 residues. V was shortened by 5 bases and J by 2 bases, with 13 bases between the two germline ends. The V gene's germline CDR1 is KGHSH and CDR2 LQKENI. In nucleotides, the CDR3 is TGTGCCAGCTCAGGGAGAACAGATACCTACGAGCAGTACTTC. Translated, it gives CASSGRTDTYEQYF. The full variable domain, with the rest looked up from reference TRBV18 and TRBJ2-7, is NAGVMQNPRHLVRRRGQEARLRCSPMKGHSHVYWYRQLPEEGLKFMVYLQKENIIDESGMPKERFSAEFPKEGPSILRIQQVVRGDSAAYFCASSGRTDTYEQYFGPGTRLTVT.

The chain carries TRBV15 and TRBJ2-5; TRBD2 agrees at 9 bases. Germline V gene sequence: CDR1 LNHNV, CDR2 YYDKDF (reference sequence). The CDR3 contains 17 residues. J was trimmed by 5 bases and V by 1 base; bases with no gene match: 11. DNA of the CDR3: TGTGCCACCAGCAGAGCCGGCGGGAGGGGGGGTGACGAGACCCAGTACTTC. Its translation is CATSRAGGRGGDETQYF.

The CDR3 DNA sequence: TGTGCCAGCAGCACCGGGGACTCTTTGGACACTGAAGCTTTCTTT. Protein product: CASSTGDSLDTEAFF. The chain joins TRBV5-5 to TRBJ1-1; weak D call: TRBD1 (5 bases). V lost 4 bases and J 3 bases, leaving 16 bases between the germline ends. The CDR3 length is 15 residues. Germline assignment: CDR1 SGHKS and CDR2 YYEKEE (reference sequence).

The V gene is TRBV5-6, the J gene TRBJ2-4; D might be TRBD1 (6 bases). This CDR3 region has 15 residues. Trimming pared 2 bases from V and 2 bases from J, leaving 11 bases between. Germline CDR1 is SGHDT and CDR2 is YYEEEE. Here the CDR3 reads CASSFGRGTKNIQYF. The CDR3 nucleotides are TGTGCCAGCAGCTTCGGCAGGGGAACCAAAAACATTCAGTACTTC.

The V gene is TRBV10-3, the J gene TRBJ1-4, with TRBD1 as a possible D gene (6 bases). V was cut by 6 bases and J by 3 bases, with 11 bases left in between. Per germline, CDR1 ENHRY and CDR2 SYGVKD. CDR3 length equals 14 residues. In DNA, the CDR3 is TGTGCCATCAGCCCGGGACATTCTAATGAAAAACTGTTTTTT. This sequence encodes CAISPGHSNEKLFF.

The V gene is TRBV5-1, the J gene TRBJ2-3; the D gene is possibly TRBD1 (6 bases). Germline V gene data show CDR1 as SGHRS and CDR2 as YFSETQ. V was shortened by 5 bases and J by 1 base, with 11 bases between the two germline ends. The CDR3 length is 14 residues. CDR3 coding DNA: TGCGCCAGCAGTCGGGCAGGGGGCACAGATACGCAGTATTTT. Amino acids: CASSRAGGTDTQYF.

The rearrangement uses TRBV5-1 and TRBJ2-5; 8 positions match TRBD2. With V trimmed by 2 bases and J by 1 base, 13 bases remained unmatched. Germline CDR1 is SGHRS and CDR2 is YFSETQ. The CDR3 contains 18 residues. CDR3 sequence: CASSFGQRGLPPQETQYF. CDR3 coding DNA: TGCGCCAGCAGCTTCGGTCAGCGGGGGCTCCCTCCCCAAGAGACCCAGTACTTC. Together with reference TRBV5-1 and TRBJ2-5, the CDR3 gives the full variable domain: KAGVTQTPRYLIKTRGQQVTLSCSPISGHRSVSWYQQTPGQGLQFLFEYFSETQRNKGNFPGRFSGRQFSNSRSEMNVSTLELGDSALYLCASSFGQRGLPPQETQYFGPGTRLLVL.

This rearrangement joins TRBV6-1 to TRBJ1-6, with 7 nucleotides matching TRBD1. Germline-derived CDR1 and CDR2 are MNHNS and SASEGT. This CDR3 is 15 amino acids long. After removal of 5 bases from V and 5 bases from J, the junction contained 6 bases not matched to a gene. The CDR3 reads CASSKRTGDNSPLHF. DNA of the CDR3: TGTGCCAGCAGTAAGCGGACAGGCGATAATTCACCCCTCCACTTT.

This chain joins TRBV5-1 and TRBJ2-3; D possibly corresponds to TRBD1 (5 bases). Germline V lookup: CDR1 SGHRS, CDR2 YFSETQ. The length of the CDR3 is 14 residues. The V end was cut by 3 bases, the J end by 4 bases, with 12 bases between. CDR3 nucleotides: TGCGCCAGCAGCTCAGGGCCTCCAGCAGATACGCAGTATTTT. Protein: CASSSGPPADTQYF.

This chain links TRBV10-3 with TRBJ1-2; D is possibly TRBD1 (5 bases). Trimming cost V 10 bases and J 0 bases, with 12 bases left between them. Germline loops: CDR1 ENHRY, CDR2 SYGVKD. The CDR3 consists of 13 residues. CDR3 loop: CASKTDSNYGYTF. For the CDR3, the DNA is TGTGCCAGCAAGACAGATTCTAACTATGGCTACACCTTC.

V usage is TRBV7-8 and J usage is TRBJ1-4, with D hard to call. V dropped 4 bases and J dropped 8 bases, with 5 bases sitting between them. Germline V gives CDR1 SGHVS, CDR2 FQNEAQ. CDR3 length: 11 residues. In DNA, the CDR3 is TGTGCCAGCAGCTCCATCGAAAAACTGTTTTTT. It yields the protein CASSSIEKLFF.

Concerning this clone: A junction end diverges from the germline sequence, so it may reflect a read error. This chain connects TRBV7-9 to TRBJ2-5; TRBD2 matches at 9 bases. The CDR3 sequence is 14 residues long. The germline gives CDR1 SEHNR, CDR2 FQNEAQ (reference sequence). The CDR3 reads CSSSPVSGRETQYF. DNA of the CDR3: TGTTCCAGCAGCCCCGTTAGCGGGAGAGAGACCCAGTACTTC.

The CDR3 DNA follows: TGTGCCAGCAGCGTAGCTTTGGGTCGGGGGTACAATGAGCAGTTCTTC. As protein: CASSVALGRGYNEQFF. V usage is TRBV9 and J usage is TRBJ2-1, with a tentative D call TRBD2 (6 bases). V was clipped by 0 bases and J by 4 bases, with 14 bases between them. The germline CDR1 and CDR2 sequences are SGDLS and YYNGEE. The CDR3 is made up of 16 amino acids.

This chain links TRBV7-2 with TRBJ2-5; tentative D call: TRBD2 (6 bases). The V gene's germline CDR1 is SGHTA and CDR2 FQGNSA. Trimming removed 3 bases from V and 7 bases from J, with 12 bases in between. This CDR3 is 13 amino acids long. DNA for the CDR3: TGTGCCAGCAGCTTTGGGGGGACGGGGACCCAGTACTTC. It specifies CASSFGGTGTQYF. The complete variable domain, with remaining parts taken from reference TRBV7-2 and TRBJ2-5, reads GAGVSQSPSNKVTEKGKDVELRCDPISGHTALYWYRQSLGQGLEFLIYFQGNSAPDKSGLPSDRFSAERTGGSVSTLTIQRTQQEDSAVYLCASSFGGTGTQYFGPGTRLLVL.

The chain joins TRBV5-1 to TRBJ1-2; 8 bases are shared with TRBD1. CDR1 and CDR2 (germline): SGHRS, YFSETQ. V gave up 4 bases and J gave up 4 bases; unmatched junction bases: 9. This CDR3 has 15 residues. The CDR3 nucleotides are TGCGCCAGCAGCGAATACTGGGACAGGCCCTATGGCTACACCTTC. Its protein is CASSEYWDRPYGYTF. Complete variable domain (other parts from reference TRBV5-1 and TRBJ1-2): KAGVTQTPRYLIKTRGQQVTLSCSPISGHRSVSWYQQTPGQGLQFLFEYFSETQRNKGNFPGRFSGRQFSNSRSEMNVSTLELGDSALYLCASSEYWDRPYGYTFGSGTRLTVV.

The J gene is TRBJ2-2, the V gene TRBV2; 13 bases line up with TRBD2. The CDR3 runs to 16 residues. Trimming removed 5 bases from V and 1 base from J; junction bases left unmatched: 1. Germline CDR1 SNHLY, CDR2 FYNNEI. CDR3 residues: CASSRLAGGNTGELFF. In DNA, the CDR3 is TGTGCCAGCAGTCGACTAGCGGGGGGGAACACCGGGGAGCTGTTTTTT.

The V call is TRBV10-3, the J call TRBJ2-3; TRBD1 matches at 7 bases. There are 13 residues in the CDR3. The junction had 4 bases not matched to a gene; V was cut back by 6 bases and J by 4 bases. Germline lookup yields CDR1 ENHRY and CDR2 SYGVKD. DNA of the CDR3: TGTGCCATCAGCTCCGACAGGGCAGATACGCAGTATTTT. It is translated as CAISSDRADTQYF.

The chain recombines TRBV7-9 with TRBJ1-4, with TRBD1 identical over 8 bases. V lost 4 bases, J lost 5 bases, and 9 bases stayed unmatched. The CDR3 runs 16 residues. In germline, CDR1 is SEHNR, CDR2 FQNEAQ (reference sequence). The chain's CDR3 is CASSSVRTGRNEKLFF. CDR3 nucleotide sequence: TGTGCCAGCAGCTCTGTACGGACAGGGCGGAATGAAAAACTGTTTTTT.

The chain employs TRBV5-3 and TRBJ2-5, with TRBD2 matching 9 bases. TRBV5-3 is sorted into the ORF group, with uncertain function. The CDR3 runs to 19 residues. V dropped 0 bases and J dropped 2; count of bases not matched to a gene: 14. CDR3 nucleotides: TGTGCCAGAAGCTTGGCGAGGAGTAGCGGGGGCCCTCGACAAGAGACCCAGTACTTC. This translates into CARSLARSSGGPRQETQYF.

The CDR3 region has the DNA TGCGCCAGCAGCCAAGATCTAATGCGGGGGGGCTCCTACAATGAGCAGTTCTTC. As protein: CASSQDLMRGGSYNEQFF. The chain employs TRBV4-3 and TRBJ2-1; 9 nucleotides line up with TRBD2. The trim removed 0 bases at V and 0 bases at J, leaving 6 bases unmatched. This CDR3 has 18 residues. From germline, CDR1 is LGHNA and CDR2 YSLEER.

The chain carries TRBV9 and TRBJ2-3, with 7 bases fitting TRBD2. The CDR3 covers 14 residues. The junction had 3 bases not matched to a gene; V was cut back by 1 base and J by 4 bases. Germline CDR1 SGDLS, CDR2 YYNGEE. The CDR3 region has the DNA TGTGCCAGCAGCGTAAGCGGGGATTCAGATACGCAGTATTTT. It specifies CASSVSGDSDTQYF.

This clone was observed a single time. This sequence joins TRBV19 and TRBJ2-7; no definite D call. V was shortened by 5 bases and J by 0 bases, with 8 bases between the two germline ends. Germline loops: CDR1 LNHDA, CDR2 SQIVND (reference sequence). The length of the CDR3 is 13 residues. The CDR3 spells CASSPAVSYEQYF. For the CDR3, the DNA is TGTGCCAGTAGTCCTGCAGTCTCCTACGAGCAGTACTTC. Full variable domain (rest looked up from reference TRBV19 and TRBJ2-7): DGGITQSPKYLFRKEGQNVTLSCEQNLNHDAMYWYRQDPGQGLRLIYYSQIVNDFQKGDIAEGYSVSREKKESFPLTVTSAQKNPTAFYLCASSPAVSYEQYFGPGTRLTVT.

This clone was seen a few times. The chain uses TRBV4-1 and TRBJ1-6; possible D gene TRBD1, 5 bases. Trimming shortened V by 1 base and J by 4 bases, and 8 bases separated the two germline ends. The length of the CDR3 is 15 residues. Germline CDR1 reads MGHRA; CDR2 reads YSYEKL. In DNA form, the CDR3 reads TGCGCCAGCAGCCAAGGGACACCTTATAATTCACCCCTCCACTTT. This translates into CASSQGTPYNSPLHF.

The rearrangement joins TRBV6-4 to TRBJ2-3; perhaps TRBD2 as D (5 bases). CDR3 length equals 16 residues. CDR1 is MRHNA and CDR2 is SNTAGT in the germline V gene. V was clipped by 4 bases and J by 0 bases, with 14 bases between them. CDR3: CASSVESGASTDTQYF. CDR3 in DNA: TGTGCCAGCAGTGTGGAGAGCGGAGCTAGCACAGATACGCAGTATTTT.

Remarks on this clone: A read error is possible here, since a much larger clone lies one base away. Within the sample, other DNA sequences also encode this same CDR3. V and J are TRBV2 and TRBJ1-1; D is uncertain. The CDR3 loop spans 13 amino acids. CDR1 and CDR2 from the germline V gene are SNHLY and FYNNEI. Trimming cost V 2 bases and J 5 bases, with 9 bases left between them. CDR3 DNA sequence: TGTGCCAGCAGTGAACTAGAGAATACTGAAGCTTTCTTT. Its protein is CASSELENTEAFF. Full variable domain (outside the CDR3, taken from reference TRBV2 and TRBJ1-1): EPEVTQTPSHQVTQMGQEVILRCVPISNHLYFYWYRQILGQKVEFLVSFYNNEISEKSEIFDDQFSVERPDGSNFTLKIRSTKLEDSAMYFCASSELENTEAFFGQGTRLTVV.

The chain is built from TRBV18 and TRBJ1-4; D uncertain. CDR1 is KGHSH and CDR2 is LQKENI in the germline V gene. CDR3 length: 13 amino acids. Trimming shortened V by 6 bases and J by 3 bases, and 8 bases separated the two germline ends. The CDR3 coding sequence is TGTGCCAGCTCCCTCTTAGCTAATGAAAAACTGTTTTTT. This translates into CASSLLANEKLFF.

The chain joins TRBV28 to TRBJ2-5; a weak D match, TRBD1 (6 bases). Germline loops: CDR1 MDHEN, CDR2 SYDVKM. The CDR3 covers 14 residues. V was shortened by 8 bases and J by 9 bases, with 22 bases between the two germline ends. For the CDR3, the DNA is TGTGCCAGCGAATTCATTGCAGGGGCGCGGGCCCAGTACTTC. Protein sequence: CASEFIAGARAQYF.